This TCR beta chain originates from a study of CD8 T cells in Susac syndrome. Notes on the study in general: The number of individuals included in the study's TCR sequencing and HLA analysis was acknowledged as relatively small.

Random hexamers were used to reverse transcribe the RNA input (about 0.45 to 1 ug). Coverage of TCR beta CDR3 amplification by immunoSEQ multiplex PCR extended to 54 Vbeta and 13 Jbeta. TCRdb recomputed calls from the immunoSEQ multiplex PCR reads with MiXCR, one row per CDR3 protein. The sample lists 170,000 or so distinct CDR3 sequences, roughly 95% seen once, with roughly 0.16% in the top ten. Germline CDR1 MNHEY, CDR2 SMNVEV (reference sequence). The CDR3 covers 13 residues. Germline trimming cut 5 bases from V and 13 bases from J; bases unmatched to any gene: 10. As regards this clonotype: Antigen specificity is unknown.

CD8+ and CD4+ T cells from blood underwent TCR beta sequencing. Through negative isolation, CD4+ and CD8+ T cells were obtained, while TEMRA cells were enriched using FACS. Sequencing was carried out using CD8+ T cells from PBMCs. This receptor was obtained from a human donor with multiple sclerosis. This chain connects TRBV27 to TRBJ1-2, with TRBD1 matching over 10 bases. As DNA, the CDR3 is TGTGCCAGCAGTATCAACCCGGGACAGGGGTTCACCTTC. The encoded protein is CASSINPGQGFTF.